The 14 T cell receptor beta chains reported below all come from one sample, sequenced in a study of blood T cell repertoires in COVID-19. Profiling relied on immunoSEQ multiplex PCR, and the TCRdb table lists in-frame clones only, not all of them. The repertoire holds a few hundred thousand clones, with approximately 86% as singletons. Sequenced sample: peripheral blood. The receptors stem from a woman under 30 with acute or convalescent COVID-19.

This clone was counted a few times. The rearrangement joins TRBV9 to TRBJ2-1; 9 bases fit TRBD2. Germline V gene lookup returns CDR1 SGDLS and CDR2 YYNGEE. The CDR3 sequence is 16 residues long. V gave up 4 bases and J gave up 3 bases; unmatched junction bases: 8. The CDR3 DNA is TGTGCCAGCAGCCCCCGAGGTAGCGGGGGCTACAATGAGCAGTTCTTC. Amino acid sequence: CASSPRGSGGYNEQFF.

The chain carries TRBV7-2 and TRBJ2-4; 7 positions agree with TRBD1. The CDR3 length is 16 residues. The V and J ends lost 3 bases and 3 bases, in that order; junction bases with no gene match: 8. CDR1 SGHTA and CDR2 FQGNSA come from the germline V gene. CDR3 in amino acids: CASSFTTGTVKNIQYF. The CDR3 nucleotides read TGTGCCAGCAGCTTTACGACAGGGACCGTCAAAAACATTCAGTACTTC.

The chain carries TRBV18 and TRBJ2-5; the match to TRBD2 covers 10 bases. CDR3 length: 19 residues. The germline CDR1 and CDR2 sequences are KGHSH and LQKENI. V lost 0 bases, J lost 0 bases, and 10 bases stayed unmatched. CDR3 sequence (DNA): TGTGCCAGCTCACCACCGCTCGTCCTAGCGGGAGTAGACCAAGAGACCCAGTACTTC. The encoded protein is CASSPPLVLAGVDQETQYF.

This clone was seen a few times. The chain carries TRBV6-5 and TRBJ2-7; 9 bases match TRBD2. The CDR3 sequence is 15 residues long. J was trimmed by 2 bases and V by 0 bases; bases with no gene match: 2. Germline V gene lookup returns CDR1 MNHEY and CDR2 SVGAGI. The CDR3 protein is CASSYSSGSTYEQYF. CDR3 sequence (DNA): TGTGCCAGCAGTTACTCTAGCGGGAGTACCTACGAGCAGTACTTC.

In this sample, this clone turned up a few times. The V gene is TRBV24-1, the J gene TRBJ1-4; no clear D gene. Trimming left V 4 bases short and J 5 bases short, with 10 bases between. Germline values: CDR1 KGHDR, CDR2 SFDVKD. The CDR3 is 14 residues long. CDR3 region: CATSEGDINEKLFF. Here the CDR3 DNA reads TGTGCCACCAGTGAAGGTGACATCAATGAAAAACTGTTTTTT.

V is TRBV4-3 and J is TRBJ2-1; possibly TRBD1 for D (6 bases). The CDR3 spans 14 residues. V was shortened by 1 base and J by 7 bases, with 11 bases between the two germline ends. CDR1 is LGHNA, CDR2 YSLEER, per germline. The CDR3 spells CASSQAFQGNEQFF. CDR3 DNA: TGCGCCAGCAGCCAAGCTTTCCAGGGGAATGAGCAGTTCTTC.

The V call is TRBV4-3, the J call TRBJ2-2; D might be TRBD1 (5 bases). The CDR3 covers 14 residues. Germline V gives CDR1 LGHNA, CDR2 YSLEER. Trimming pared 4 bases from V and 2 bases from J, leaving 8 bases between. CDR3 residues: CASSLRGNTGELFF. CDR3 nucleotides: TGCGCCAGCAGCCTAAGGGGCAACACCGGGGAGCTGTTTTTT.

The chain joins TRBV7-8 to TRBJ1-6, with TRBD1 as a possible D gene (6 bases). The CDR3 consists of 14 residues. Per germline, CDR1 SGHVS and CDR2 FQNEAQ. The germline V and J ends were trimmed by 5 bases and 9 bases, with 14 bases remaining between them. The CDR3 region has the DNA TGTGCCAGCAGCCGAGAGGGGGTTCTTTCACCCCTCCACTTT. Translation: CASSREGVLSPLHF.

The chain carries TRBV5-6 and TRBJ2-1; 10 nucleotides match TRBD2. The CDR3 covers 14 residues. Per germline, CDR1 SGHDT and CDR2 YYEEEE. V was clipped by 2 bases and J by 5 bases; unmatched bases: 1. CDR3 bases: TGTGCCAGCAGCTTCCTAGCGGGAGACAATGAGCAGTTCTTC. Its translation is CASSFLAGDNEQFF.

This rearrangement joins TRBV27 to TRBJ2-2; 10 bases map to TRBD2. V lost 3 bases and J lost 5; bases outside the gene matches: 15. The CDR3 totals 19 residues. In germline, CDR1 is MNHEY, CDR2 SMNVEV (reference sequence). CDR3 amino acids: CASSFWISIAGGRTGELFF. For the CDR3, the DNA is TGTGCCAGCAGTTTTTGGATAAGCATAGCGGGAGGCCGTACCGGGGAGCTGTTTTTT.

CDR3 sequence reads: CASSQGTGFYEQYF. The CDR3 DNA is TGTGCCAGCAGTCAAGGGACAGGGTTTTACGAGCAGTACTTC. The J gene is TRBJ2-7, the V gene TRBV27; the match to TRBD1 covers 9 bases. V dropped 5 bases and J dropped 4; count of bases not matched to a gene: 6. Germline values: CDR1 MNHEY, CDR2 SMNVEV (reference sequence). This CDR3 has 14 amino acids.

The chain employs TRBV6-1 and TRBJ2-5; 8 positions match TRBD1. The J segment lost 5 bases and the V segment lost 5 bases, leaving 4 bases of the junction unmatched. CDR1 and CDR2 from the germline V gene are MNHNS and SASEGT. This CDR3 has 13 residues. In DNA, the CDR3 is TGTGCCAGCAGTAAGACAGGGGTGGAGACCCAGTACTTC. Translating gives CASSKTGVETQYF.

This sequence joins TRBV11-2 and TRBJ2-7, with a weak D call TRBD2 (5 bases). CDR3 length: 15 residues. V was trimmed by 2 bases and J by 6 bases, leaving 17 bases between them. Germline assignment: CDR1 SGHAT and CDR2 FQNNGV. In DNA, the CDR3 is TGTGCCAGCAGCTTAACTAGTGGCTTGTTCGGCGAGCAGTACTTC. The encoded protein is CASSLTSGLFGEQYF. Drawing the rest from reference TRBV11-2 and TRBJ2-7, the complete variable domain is EAGVAQSPRYKIIEKRQSVAFWCNPISGHATLYWYQQILGQGPKLLIQFQNNGVVDDSQLPKDRFSAERLKGVDSTLKIQPAKLEDSAVYLCASSLTSGLFGEQYFGPGTRLTVT.

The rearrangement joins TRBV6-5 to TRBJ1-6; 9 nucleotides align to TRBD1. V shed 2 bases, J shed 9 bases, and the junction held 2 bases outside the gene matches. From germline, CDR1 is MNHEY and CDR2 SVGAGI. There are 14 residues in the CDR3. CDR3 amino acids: CASSYTGGFSPLHF. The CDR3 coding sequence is TGTGCCAGCAGTTACACAGGGGGCTTTTCACCCCTCCACTTT.